This T cell receptor beta chain was retrieved from a study of control samples from healthy donors and cancer patients. This CDR3 region has 13 residues. From germline, CDR1 is SQVTM and CDR2 ANQGSEA. V was cut by 4 bases and J by 4 bases, with 13 bases left in between. The repertoire was sequenced with immunoSEQ multiplex PCR; TCRdb's copy has only in-frame clones and lacks some. Of about 100,000 clones detected, over 85% appear once; the ten largest clones hold 8% to 9.5%. This TCR was sampled from a man aged 18 to 29 in good health. The chain carries TRBV29-1 and TRBJ1-1; the D gene is possibly TRBD1 (5 bases). Source material: blood. The CDR3: CSVVQESVTEAFF. CDR3 bases: TGCAGCGTTGTACAGGAAAGTGTCACTGAAGCTTTCTTT.